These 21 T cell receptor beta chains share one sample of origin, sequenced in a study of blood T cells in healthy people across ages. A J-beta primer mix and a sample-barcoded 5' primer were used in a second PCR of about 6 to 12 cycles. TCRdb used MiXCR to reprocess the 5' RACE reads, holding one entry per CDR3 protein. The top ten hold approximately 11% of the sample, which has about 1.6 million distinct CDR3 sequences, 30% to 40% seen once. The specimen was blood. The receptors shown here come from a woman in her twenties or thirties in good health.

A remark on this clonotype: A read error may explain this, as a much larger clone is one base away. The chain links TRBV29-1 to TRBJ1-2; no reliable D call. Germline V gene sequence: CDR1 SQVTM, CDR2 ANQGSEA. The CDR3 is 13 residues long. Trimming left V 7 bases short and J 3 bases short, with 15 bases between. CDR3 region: CSARIPGDYGYTF. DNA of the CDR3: TGCAGCGCGCGGATACCCGGGGACTATGGCTACACCTTC.

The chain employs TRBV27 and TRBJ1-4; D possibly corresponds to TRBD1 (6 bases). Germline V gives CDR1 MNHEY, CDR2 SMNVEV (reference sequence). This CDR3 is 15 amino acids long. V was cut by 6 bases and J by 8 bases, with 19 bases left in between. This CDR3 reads CASSRWGPGEEKLFF. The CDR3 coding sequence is TGTGCCAGCAGCCGATGGGGCCCAGGGGAGGAAAAACTGTTTTTT.

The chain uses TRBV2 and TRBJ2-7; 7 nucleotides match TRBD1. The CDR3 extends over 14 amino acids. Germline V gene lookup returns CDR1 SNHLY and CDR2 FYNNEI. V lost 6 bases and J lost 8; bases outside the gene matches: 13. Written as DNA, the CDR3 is TGTGCCAGCAGCGAACTGGACAGGCTCGGCAAGCAGTACTTC. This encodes CASSELDRLGKQYF.

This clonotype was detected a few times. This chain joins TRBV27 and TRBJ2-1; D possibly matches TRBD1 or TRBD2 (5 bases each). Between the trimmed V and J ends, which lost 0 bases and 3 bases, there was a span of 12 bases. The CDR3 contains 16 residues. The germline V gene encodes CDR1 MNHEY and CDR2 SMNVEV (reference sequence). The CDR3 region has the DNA TGTGCCAGCAGTTTATCAACGGGACCCCGCTACAATGAGCAGTTCTTC. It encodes CASSLSTGPRYNEQFF.

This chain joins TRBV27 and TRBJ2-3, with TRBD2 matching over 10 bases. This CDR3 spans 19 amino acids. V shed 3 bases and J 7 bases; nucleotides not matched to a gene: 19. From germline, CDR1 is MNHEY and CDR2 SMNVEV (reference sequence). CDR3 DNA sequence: TGTGCCAGCAGTTTCAACGGCCCTTCGGCCGCTAGCGGGAGAAATACGCAGTATTTT. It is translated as CASSFNGPSAASGRNTQYF.

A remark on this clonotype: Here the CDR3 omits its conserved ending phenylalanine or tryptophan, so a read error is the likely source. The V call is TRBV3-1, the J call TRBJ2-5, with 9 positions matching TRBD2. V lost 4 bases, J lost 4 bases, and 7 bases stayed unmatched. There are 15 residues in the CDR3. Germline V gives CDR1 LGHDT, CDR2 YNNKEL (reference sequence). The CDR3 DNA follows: TGTGCCAGCAGCCGGGGACTAGCAGGAGGAGAGACCCAGTACGTC. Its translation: CASSRGLAGGETQYV.

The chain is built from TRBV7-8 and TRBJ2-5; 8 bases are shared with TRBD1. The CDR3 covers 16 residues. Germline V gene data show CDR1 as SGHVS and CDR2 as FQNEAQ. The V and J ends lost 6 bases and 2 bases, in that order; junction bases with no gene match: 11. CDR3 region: CASRVLQGVGQETQYF. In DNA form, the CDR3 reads TGTGCCAGCAGGGTACTACAGGGGGTAGGACAAGAGACCCAGTACTTC.

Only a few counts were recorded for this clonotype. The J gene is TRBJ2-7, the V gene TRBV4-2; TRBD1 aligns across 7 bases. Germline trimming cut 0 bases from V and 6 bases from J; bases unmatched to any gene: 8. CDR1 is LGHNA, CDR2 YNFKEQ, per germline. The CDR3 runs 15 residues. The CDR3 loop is CASSQDPGTVGEQYF. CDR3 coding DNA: TGTGCCAGCAGCCAAGATCCGGGGACAGTGGGCGAGCAGTACTTC.

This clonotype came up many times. The CDR3 nucleotides are TGTGCCAGCAGTCCACAGGGGGCCTACTACGAGCAGTACTTC. Encoded protein: CASSPQGAYYEQYF. This sequence joins TRBV12-3 or TRBV12-4 and TRBJ2-7; the match to TRBD1 covers 9 bases. The CDR3 extends over 14 amino acids. Unmatched junction bases numbered 5, after V lost 5 bases and J lost 3 bases.

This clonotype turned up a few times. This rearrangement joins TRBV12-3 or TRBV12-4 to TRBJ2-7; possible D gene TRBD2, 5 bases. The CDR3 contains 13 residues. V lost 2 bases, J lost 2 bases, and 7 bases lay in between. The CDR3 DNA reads TGTGCCAGCAGTTTATTGAGGGCCTACGAGCAGTACTTC. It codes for CASSLLRAYEQYF.

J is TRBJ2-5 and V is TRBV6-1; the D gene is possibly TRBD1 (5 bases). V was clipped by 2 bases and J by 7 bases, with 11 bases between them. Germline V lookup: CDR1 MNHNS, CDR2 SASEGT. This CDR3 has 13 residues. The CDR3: CASSEKSQGTQYF. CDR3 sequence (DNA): TGTGCCAGCAGTGAAAAGTCCCAGGGGACCCAGTACTTC.

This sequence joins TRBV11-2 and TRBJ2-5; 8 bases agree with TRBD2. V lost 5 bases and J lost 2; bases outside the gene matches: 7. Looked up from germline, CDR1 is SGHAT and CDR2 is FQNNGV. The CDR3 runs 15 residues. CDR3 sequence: CASSLGVAGQETQYF. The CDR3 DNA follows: TGTGCCAGCAGCCTTGGGGTAGCGGGACAAGAGACCCAGTACTTC. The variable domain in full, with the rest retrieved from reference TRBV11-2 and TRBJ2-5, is EAGVAQSPRYKIIEKRQSVAFWCNPISGHATLYWYQQILGQGPKLLIQFQNNGVVDDSQLPKDRFSAERLKGVDSTLKIQPAKLEDSAVYLCASSLGVAGQETQYFGPGTRLLVL.

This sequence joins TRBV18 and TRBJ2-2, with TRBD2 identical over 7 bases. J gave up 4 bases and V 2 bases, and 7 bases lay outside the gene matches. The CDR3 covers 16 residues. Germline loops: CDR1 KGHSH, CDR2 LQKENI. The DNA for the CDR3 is TGTGCCAGCTCACCAGTTGCGGGAGCTCCCACCGGGGAGCTGTTTTTT. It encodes CASSPVAGAPTGELFF.

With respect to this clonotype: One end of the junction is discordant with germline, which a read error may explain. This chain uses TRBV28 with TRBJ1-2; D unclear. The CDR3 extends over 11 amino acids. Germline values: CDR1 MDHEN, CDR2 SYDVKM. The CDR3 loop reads CASSLGHGHTF. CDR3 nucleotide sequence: TGTGCCAGCAGTTTAGGTCATGGCCACACCTTC.

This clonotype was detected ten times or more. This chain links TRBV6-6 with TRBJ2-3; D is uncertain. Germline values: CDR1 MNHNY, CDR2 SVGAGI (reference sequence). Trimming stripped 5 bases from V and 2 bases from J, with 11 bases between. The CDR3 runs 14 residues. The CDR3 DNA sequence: TGTGCCAGCAGTAGGAATTCAGACACAGATACGCAGTATTTT. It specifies CASSRNSDTDTQYF.

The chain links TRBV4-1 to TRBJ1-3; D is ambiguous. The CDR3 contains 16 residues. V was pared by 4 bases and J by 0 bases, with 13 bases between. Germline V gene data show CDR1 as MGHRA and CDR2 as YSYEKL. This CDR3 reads CASSPQAGSSGNTIYF. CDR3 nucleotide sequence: TGCGCCAGCAGCCCCCAGGCGGGTAGCTCTGGAAACACCATATATTTT.

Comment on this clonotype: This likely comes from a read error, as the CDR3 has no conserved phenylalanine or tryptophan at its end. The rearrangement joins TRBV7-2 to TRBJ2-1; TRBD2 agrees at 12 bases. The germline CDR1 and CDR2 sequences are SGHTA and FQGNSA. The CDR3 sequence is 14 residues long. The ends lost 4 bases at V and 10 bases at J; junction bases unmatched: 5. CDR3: CASSSSGGAQEQFS. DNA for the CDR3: TGTGCCAGCAGCTCTAGCGGGGGGGCTCAGGAGCAGTTCTCC.

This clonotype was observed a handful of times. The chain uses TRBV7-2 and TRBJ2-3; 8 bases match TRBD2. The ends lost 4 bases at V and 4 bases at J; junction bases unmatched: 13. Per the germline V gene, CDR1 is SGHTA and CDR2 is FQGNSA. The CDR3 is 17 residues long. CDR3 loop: CASSSHRTSWGSDTQYF. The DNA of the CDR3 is TGTGCCAGCAGCTCCCACCGGACTAGCTGGGGGTCAGATACGCAGTATTTT.

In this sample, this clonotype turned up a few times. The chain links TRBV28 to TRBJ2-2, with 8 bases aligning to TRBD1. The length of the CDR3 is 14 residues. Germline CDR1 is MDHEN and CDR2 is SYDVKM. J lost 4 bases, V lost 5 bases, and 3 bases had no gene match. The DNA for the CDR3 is TGTGCCAGCAGTACGGACAGGGCCACCGGGGAGCTGTTTTTT. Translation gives CASSTDRATGELFF.

The CDR3 here is CASSPRTGAADTQYF. CDR3 coding DNA: TGTGCCAGCTCACCACGCACAGGGGCCGCAGATACGCAGTATTTT. This chain links TRBV18 with TRBJ2-3; 7 bases map to TRBD1. From germline, CDR1 is KGHSH and CDR2 LQKENI. The junction had 5 bases not matched to a gene; V was cut back by 1 base and J by 4 bases. The CDR3 sequence is 15 residues long.

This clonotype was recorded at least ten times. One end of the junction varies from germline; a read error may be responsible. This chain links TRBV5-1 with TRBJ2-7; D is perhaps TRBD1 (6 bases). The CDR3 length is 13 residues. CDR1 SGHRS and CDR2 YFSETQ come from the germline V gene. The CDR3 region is CASSFGRGYEQYF. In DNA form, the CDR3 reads TGTGCCAGCAGTTTCGGCAGGGGCTACGAGCAGTACTTC.